The 21 T cell receptor beta chains given below trace back to one sample, sequenced in a study of blood T cell repertoires in COVID-19. Assay: immunoSEQ multiplex PCR; the TCRdb copy retains only in-frame clones and omits some. The table includes tens of thousands of clones, roughly 88% detected once. Sequencing used peripheral blood. The receptor set was obtained from a human donor in a cohort sampled during active COVID-19.

This sequence joins TRBV18 and TRBJ2-5, with 10 positions matching TRBD2. Germline CDR1 and CDR2: KGHSH and LQKENI. With V trimmed by 1 base and J by 0 bases, 2 bases remained unmatched. CDR3 length: 16 amino acids. CDR3 amino acids: CASSPRTSGDQETQYF. In nucleotides, the CDR3 is TGTGCCAGCTCACCACGGACTAGCGGAGACCAAGAGACCCAGTACTTC.

This chain links TRBV6-6 with TRBJ1-1; 8 nucleotides line up with TRBD1. The CDR3 extends over 14 amino acids. The V gene end was trimmed by 5 bases and the J gene end by 3 bases; junction bases not matched to a gene: 5. CDR1 is MNHNY and CDR2 is SVGAGI in the germline V gene (reference sequence). In nucleotides, the CDR3 is TGTGCCAGCAGTGTACCGACAGGGGACACTGAAGCTTTCTTT. Translating it yields CASSVPTGDTEAFF.

The CDR3 region has the DNA TGTGCCGGGACACTGAGCGGGAGCTCCTACGAGCAGTACTTC. Translated: CAGTLSGSSYEQYF. This sequence joins TRBV30 and TRBJ2-7, with 8 nucleotides matching TRBD2. The ends lost 8 bases at V and 0 bases at J; junction bases unmatched: 9. The germline gives CDR1 GTSNPN, CDR2 SVGIG (reference sequence). The CDR3 is 14 residues long.

The chain employs TRBV2 and TRBJ1-5, with 8 bases lining up with TRBD1. Per germline, CDR1 SNHLY and CDR2 FYNNEI. This CDR3 has 12 residues. Trimming cost V 6 bases and J 16 bases; bases outside gene matches: 11. CDR3 in DNA: TGTGCCAGCAGCCTCGACAGGGGACGAGAACATTTT. Protein: CASSLDRGREHF.

The chain's CDR3 is CASSERNNAPGNTIYF. The CDR3, as DNA: TGTGCCAGCAGTGAACGAAACAACGCTCCTGGAAACACCATATATTTT. The V and J genes are TRBV6-1 and TRBJ1-3; D is ambiguous. The CDR3 consists of 16 residues. Trimming left V 2 bases short and J 2 bases short, with 13 bases between. The germline CDR1 and CDR2 sequences are MNHNS and SASEGT.

The CDR3 reads CASSPGVQETQYF. CDR3 bases: TGCGCCAGCAGCCCGGGGGTGCAAGAGACCCAGTACTTC. V gene TRBV5-1 combines with J gene TRBJ2-5; TRBD2 might be the D (6 bases). The CDR3 length is 13 residues. Germline loops: CDR1 SGHRS, CDR2 YFSETQ. Between the trimmed V and J ends, which lost 4 bases and 2 bases, there was a span of 9 bases. Full variable domain (missing parts from reference TRBV5-1 and TRBJ2-5): KAGVTQTPRYLIKTRGQQVTLSCSPISGHRSVSWYQQTPGQGLQFLFEYFSETQRNKGNFPGRFSGRQFSNSRSEMNVSTLELGDSALYLCASSPGVQETQYFGPGTRLLVL.

This rearrangement joins TRBV18 to TRBJ2-5, with 11 nucleotides matching TRBD2. The CDR3 totals 16 residues. Trimming at V came to 0 bases and at J to 4 bases, leaving 4 bases not matched to a gene. Germline-derived CDR1 and CDR2 are KGHSH and LQKENI. The CDR3 loop reads CASSPPRTSGLETQYF. For the CDR3, the DNA is TGTGCCAGCTCACCACCACGGACTAGCGGGCTAGAGACCCAGTACTTC.

The CDR3 coding sequence is TGTGCCAGTAGTCCTCCTTCGGGGGGTGACCGGTTAAGACTGTTTTTT. The encoded protein is CASSPPSGGDRLRLFF. The chain couples TRBV19 to TRBJ1-4, with D possibly matching TRBD1 (5 bases). From germline, CDR1 is LNHDA and CDR2 SQIVND (reference sequence). CDR3 length equals 16 residues. Trimming took off 5 bases at V and 13 bases at J, with 26 bases between the two ends.

This clone was observed a single time. The V call is TRBV6-5, the J call TRBJ2-5, with a weak D call TRBD1 (6 bases). The J call is doubtful: the DNA matches TRBJ2-7 better. Germline V gives CDR1 MNHEY, CDR2 SVGAGI. The CDR3 length is 11 residues. CDR3 DNA: TGTGCCAGCAGCCAGGGGAGCGAGCAGTACTTC. As protein: CASSQGSEQYF.

The chain joins TRBV3-1 (or the pseudogene TRBV3-2) to TRBJ2-3; 10 bases fit TRBD2. After removal of 1 base from V and 3 bases from J, the junction contained 10 bases not matched to a gene. CDR3 size: 18 residues. From germline, CDR1 is LGHDT and CDR2 YNNKEL (reference sequence). The CDR3 protein is CASSQAGVSGRLTDTQYF. The CDR3 DNA reads as TGTGCCAGCAGCCAAGCGGGGGTTAGCGGGAGGTTAACAGATACGCAGTATTTT.

The table lists this clone with a few counts. The CDR3 loop is CASTYSTSGSFNNEQFF. CDR3 coding DNA: TGTGCCAGCACGTATAGTACTAGCGGGAGTTTCAACAATGAGCAGTTCTTC. The chain is built from TRBV5-4 and TRBJ2-1, with 11 bases identical to TRBD2. The trim removed 6 bases at V and 5 bases at J, leaving 13 bases unmatched. The CDR3 runs to 17 residues. Germline V CDR1 and CDR2: SGHNT, YYREEE (reference sequence).

This sequence joins TRBV18 and TRBJ2-3; the D is unclear. V shed 2 bases and J shed 2 bases, with 5 bases lying between them. The germline V gene encodes CDR1 KGHSH and CDR2 LQKENI. The CDR3 covers 13 residues. The CDR3 spells CASSPDNTDTQYF. CDR3 DNA: TGTGCCAGCTCACCAGACAACACAGATACGCAGTATTTT.

In this sample, this clone turned up a few times. This chain links TRBV2 with TRBJ1-6; D call uncertain. V was trimmed by 6 bases and J by 1 base, leaving 7 bases between them. The CDR3 length is 14 residues. Germline lookup yields CDR1 SNHLY and CDR2 FYNNEI. The CDR3 DNA reads as TGTGCCAGCAGAACGGGTTCCTATAATTCACCCCTCCACTTT. Amino acids: CASRTGSYNSPLHF.

The table lists this clone with a count of one. The rearrangement joins TRBV19 to TRBJ2-3; TRBD2 matches at 9 bases. Germline V gives CDR1 LNHDA, CDR2 SQIVND (reference sequence). The V segment lost 2 bases and the J segment 0 bases; nucleotides outside the gene matches: 0. CDR3 length: 15 amino acids. CDR3 sequence (DNA): TGTGCCAGTAGTATAACTAGCGGGAGCACAGATACGCAGTATTTT. It specifies CASSITSGSTDTQYF.

CDR3 protein: CASSLDDRVGGYTF. The DNA for the CDR3 is TGTGCCAGCAGCCTAGACGACAGGGTGGGCGGCTACACCTTC. The rearrangement joins TRBV7-9 to TRBJ1-2, with 7 nucleotides matching TRBD1. The CDR3 extends over 14 amino acids. V trimming: 5 bases; J trimming: 8 bases; junction bases outside the gene matches: 11. The V gene's germline CDR1 is SEHNR and CDR2 FQNEAQ (reference sequence).

This clone has a handful of counts. This sequence joins TRBV9 and TRBJ2-1, with 14 bases that match TRBD2. V shed 3 bases, J shed 6 bases, and the junction held 8 bases outside the gene matches. CDR1 and CDR2 (germline): SGDLS, YYNGEE. The CDR3 totals 17 residues. The CDR3 DNA sequence: TGTGCCAGCAGCGAGGGACTAGCGGGGGATTTGGGCAATGAGCAGTTCTTC. Its protein product is CASSEGLAGDLGNEQFF.

The chain recombines TRBV7-8 with TRBJ1-1, with 7 bases aligning to TRBD1. The V gene's germline CDR1 is SGHVS and CDR2 FQNEAQ. This CDR3 is 13 amino acids long. The V and J ends lost 5 bases and 4 bases, in that order; junction bases with no gene match: 4. CDR3 sequence reads: CASSRNRGTEAFF. In nucleotides, the CDR3 is TGTGCCAGCAGCCGAAACAGGGGCACTGAAGCTTTCTTT.

The chain employs TRBV7-6 and TRBJ2-3, with a possible D match to TRBD1 (5 bases). Germline lookup yields CDR1 SGHVS and CDR2 FNYEAQ. Trimming took 8 bases from V and 1 from J, leaving 13 bases between them. CDR3 length: 14 residues. The CDR3 is CASGRGGRTDTQYF. The CDR3 DNA follows: TGTGCCAGCGGAAGGGGCGGACGCACAGATACGCAGTATTTT.

The gene calls are TRBV6-5 and TRBJ2-7; tentative D call: TRBD2 (5 bases). The V gene lost 6 bases and the J gene lost 3 bases, with 18 bases spanning the gap. The V gene's germline CDR1 is MNHEY and CDR2 SVGAGI. CDR3 length: 15 residues. CDR3 DNA: TGTGCCAGCAGACCCCCCGGAGGAGATAGCTACGAGCAGTACTTC. Amino acids: CASRPPGGDSYEQYF.

The chain uses TRBV30 and TRBJ1-3; no definite D call. From germline, CDR1 is GTSNPN and CDR2 SVGIG (reference sequence). The germline V and J ends were trimmed by 2 bases and 1 base, with 9 bases remaining between them. CDR3 size: 14 residues. CDR3 DNA: TGTGCCTGGAGTACACATGTTTCTGGAAACACCATATATTTT. It codes for CAWSTHVSGNTIYF.

The chain recombines TRBV18 with TRBJ2-1; a weak D match, TRBD2 (5 bases). V was trimmed by 5 bases and J by 0 bases, leaving 11 bases between them. The CDR3 is 15 amino acids. The germline CDR1 and CDR2 sequences are KGHSH and LQKENI. The chain's CDR3 is CASSGTGSSYNEQFF. As DNA, the CDR3 is TGTGCCAGCTCAGGAACGGGGAGCTCCTACAATGAGCAGTTCTTC.